The clone carrying this T cell receptor (beta chain) was observed a few times. The sample comes from a study of blood T cell repertoires in COVID-19. Study at large: Acute and convalescent COVID-19 samples came from the United States, Italy and Spain.

Germline V gene sequence: CDR1 KGHSH, CDR2 LQKENI. The CDR3 sequence is 16 residues long. J was trimmed by 6 bases and V by 3 bases; bases with no gene match: 7. The protocol was immunoSEQ multiplex PCR, while the TCRdb copy is restricted to in-frame clones and leaves out a portion. The sample carries some 200,000 clones, about four fifths recorded once. The V and J genes are TRBV18 and TRBJ1-5; 11 bases line up with TRBD1. The source material was peripheral blood. This clonotype originated in a woman in her thirties or forties with acute or convalescent COVID-19. Here the CDR3 DNA reads TGTGCCAGCTCACCCCCCCGGGACAGGGGGGTTCAGCCCCAGCATTTT. It yields the protein CASSPPRDRGVQPQHF.